Below are 9 T cell receptor beta chains sequenced from a single sample in a study of cytomegalovirus exposure and HLA in healthy donors. 13 Jbeta primers and 60 Vbeta primers were used for the PCR. Only in-frame clones appear in the TCRdb table, and some are missing; sequencing was by immunoSEQ multiplex PCR. Of about 180,000 clones listed, about four fifths are singletons. The sequencing input was PBMCs. Every receptor here comes from a woman between 50 and 59 years old in good health and CMV-seronegative.

J is TRBJ1-4 and V is TRBV4-3, with D maybe TRBD1 (6 bases). V was pared by 2 bases and J by 4 bases, with 11 bases between. This CDR3 has 15 amino acids. The germline V gene encodes CDR1 LGHNA and CDR2 YSLEER. The CDR3 bases are TGCGCCAGCAGCCAACTAGGACAGAGTAATGAAAAACTGTTTTTT. It codes for CASSQLGQSNEKLFF.

V and J are TRBV19 and TRBJ2-2, with D maybe TRBD2 (5 bases). Between the trimmed V and J ends, which lost 3 bases and 9 bases, there was a span of 11 bases. Germline loops: CDR1 LNHDA, CDR2 SQIVND (reference sequence). The CDR3 runs to 13 residues. CDR3 residues: CASSIRGRRELFF. CDR3 nucleotides: TGTGCCAGTAGTATTCGGGGTCGCAGGGAGCTGTTTTTT.

The V call is TRBV2, the J call TRBJ2-5, with no clear D. V was cut by 7 bases and J by 2 bases, with 5 bases left in between. The CDR3 extends over 11 amino acids. Germline CDR1 SNHLY, CDR2 FYNNEI. CDR3 nucleotide sequence: TGTGCCAGCACCTTACAAGAGACCCAGTACTTC. Translating it yields CASTLQETQYF.

This sequence joins TRBV11-2 and TRBJ2-1; D might be TRBD1 (5 bases). V was shortened by 7 bases and J by 4 bases, with 17 bases between the two germline ends. Germline V gives CDR1 SGHAT, CDR2 FQNNGV. CDR3 size: 15 residues. As DNA, the CDR3 is TGTGCCAGCACGAAGGTGGCAGGGCCTTACAATGAGCAGTTCTTC. This gives the protein CASTKVAGPYNEQFF.

This clone has more than one count but fewer than ten. V usage is TRBV10-3 and J usage is TRBJ2-2, with a tentative D call TRBD2 (5 bases). CDR3 size: 13 residues. V dropped 4 bases and J dropped 7 bases, with 10 bases sitting between them. The germline gives CDR1 ENHRY, CDR2 SYGVKD. DNA of the CDR3: TGTGCCATCAGTGGTGGTGAGGGCGGGGAGCTGTTTTTT. This sequence encodes CAISGGEGGELFF.

The V and J genes are TRBV14 and TRBJ2-7; 8 bases align to TRBD1. The CDR3 totals 13 residues. Germline loops: CDR1 SGHDN, CDR2 FVKESK. Germline trimming cut 6 bases from V and 4 bases from J; bases unmatched to any gene: 5. The CDR3 reads CASSIGQGYEQYF. In DNA, the CDR3 is TGTGCCAGCAGTATTGGACAGGGATACGAGCAGTACTTC.

The chain recombines TRBV19 with TRBJ2-5; perhaps TRBD2 as D (6 bases). Looked up from germline, CDR1 is LNHDA and CDR2 is SQIVND (reference sequence). V lost 3 bases to trimming and J lost 1 base, with 9 bases between them. The CDR3 covers 14 residues. The CDR3 protein is CASSIQAGQETQYF. The DNA of the CDR3 is TGTGCCAGTAGTATTCAAGCGGGCCAAGAGACCCAGTACTTC.

This chain uses TRBV29-1 with TRBJ2-7, with unresolved D. Trimming cost V 1 base and J 4 bases, with 14 bases left between them. Germline CDR1 is SQVTM and CDR2 is ANQGSEA. This CDR3 has 14 residues. The CDR3 DNA sequence: TGCAGCGTTGAAGTCCCAGGATCCAGGTACGAGCAGTACTTC. It codes for CSVEVPGSRYEQYF.

The chain has TRBV10-3 and TRBJ2-1; 8 bases fit TRBD2. This CDR3 is 17 amino acids long. V trimming: 2 bases; J trimming: 0 bases; junction bases outside the gene matches: 6. CDR1 is ENHRY and CDR2 is SYGVKD in the germline V gene. In DNA form, the CDR3 reads TGTGCCATCAGTGAGGGAGTAGCGGGGAGCTCCTACAATGAGCAGTTCTTC. Amino acid sequence: CAISEGVAGSSYNEQFF.